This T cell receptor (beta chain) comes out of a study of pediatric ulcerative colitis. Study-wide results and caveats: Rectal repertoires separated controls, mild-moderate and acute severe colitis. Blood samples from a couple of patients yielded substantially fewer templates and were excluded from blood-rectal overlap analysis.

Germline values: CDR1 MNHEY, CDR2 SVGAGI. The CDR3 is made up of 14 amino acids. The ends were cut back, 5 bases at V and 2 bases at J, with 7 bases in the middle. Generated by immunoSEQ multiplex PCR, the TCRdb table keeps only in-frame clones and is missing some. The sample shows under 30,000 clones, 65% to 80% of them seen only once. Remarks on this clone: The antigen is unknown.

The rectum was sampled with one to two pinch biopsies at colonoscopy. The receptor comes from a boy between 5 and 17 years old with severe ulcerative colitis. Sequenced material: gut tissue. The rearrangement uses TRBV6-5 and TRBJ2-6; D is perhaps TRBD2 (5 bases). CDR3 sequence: CASSELAGANVLTF. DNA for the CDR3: TGTGCCAGCAGTGAACTAGCTGGGGCCAACGTCCTGACTTTC.